The next 20 T cell receptor beta chains were all read from a single sample in a study of shared clonotypes between healthy human individuals. Repertoires were generated with immunoSEQ multiplex PCR, while TCRdb's copy carries only in-frame clones and drops some. The table includes about 490,000 clones, approximately 80% detected once. Sequenced material: PBMCs. These receptors came from a woman in her 40s in good health. Some clones in this sample may be carry-over from other donors' samples.

As concerns this clone: A read error may be the cause here, since a much bigger clone is one base away. The same CDR3 can be traced to other DNA sequences in this sample. This chain uses TRBV4-1 with TRBJ1-4; D gene uncertain. CDR1 and CDR2 from the germline V gene are MGHRA and YSYEKL. Trimming removed 2 bases at V and 8 bases at J, with 21 bases between. The CDR3 sequence is 17 residues long. The CDR3 protein is CASSQPRVTGAKEKLFF. The CDR3 DNA is TGCGCCAGCAGCCAACCAAGGGTAACGGGCGCCAAAGAAAAACTGTTTTTT.

This clone was seen once. V is TRBV27 and J is TRBJ1-2; D is undetermined. Trimming took 6 bases from V and 6 from J, leaving 14 bases between them. This CDR3 region has 13 residues. The germline CDR1 and CDR2 sequences are MNHEY and SMNVEV (reference sequence). The DNA of the CDR3 is TGTGCCAGCAGCTTCTCACGGACGGATGGCTACACCTTC. Translating gives CASSFSRTDGYTF.

This chain links TRBV28 with TRBJ1-4, with D maybe TRBD1 (5 bases). Germline lookup yields CDR1 MDHEN and CDR2 SYDVKM. V lost 7 bases, J lost 3 bases, and 15 bases lay in between. CDR3 length: 15 residues. The CDR3 spells CASIKLGTANEKLFF. The CDR3 region has the DNA TGTGCCAGCATTAAATTAGGGACGGCTAATGAAAAACTGTTTTTT.

Of note for this clone: Being one base from a much bigger clone, this may be a read error. Other DNA sequences of this sample code for an identical CDR3. The gene calls are TRBV29-1 and TRBJ2-7, with 9 bases fitting TRBD1. Germline trimming cut 4 bases from V and 3 bases from J; bases unmatched to any gene: 10. The CDR3 is 15 amino acids. Germline CDR1 SQVTM, CDR2 ANQGSEA. CDR3 loop: CSVVGEGTGLYEQYF. The CDR3 DNA reads TGCAGCGTTGTGGGGGAGGGGACAGGGCTCTACGAGCAGTACTTC.

The V call is TRBV29-1, the J call TRBJ2-1; the match to TRBD2 covers 7 bases. V gave up 5 bases and J gave up 8 bases; unmatched junction bases: 6. Germline CDR1 and CDR2: SQVTM and ANQGSEA. This CDR3 is built from 12 residues. CDR3 in DNA: TGCAGCGTTAGGGCTGGGGGGGATGAGCAGTTCTTC. Its translation: CSVRAGGDEQFF.

A few counts support this clone. The CDR3 bases are TGTGCCAGCAGCCCAACGACAGGGAGTAACTATGGCTACACCTTC. Translating gives CASSPTTGSNYGYTF. The chain couples TRBV9 to TRBJ1-2; 7 bases agree with TRBD1. This CDR3 spans 15 amino acids. Per the germline V gene, CDR1 is SGDLS and CDR2 is YYNGEE. The ends lost 4 bases at V and 1 base at J; junction bases unmatched: 7.

There are a few counts of this clone. J is TRBJ2-7 and V is TRBV6-1; TRBD1 matches at 10 bases. J lost 0 bases, V lost 7 bases, and 6 bases had no gene match. Germline V gene data show CDR1 as MNHNS and CDR2 as SASEGT. The CDR3 is made up of 15 amino acids. The CDR3 here is CASIPGQGTSYEQYF. Here the CDR3 DNA reads TGTGCCAGCATACCGGGACAGGGGACCTCCTACGAGCAGTACTTC.

The genes are TRBV7-2 and TRBJ2-2, with 7 bases lining up with TRBD1. The trim removed 6 bases at V and 10 bases at J, leaving 11 bases unmatched. The CDR3 length is 14 residues. Germline values: CDR1 SGHTA, CDR2 FQGNSA. In DNA, the CDR3 is TGTGCCAGCAGGCCCGGGACAGCTCCCTTGGAGCTGTTTTTT. Translating it yields CASRPGTAPLELFF.

The gene calls are TRBV7-3 and TRBJ2-7; 9 bases agree with TRBD1. V lost 5 bases, J lost 1 base, and 3 bases stayed unmatched. Germline V gene sequence: CDR1 SGHTA, CDR2 FQGTGA. The CDR3 totals 14 residues. CDR3 amino acids: CASSPGTGSYEQYF. CDR3 in DNA: TGTGCCAGCAGCCCCGGGACAGGGTCCTACGAGCAGTACTTC.

Details on this clone: Relative to the germline gene, one junction end is altered; a read error may explain this. V gene TRBV7-7 combines with J gene TRBJ2-5; 10 bases are a match to TRBD1. This CDR3 spans 15 amino acids. Germline-derived CDR1 and CDR2 are SSHAT and FNYEAQ (reference sequence). The CDR3 DNA reads as TGTGCTAGCAGCCCGGGGACAGGGGTGGTAGAGACCCAGTACTTC. This sequence encodes CASSPGTGVVETQYF. The full variable domain, in which reference TRBV7-7 and TRBJ2-5 provide the parts outside the CDR3, is GAGVSQSPRYKVTKRGQDVTLRCDPISSHATLYWYQQALGQGPEFLTYFNYEAQPDKSGLPSDRFSAERPEGSISTLTIQRTEQRDSAMYRCASSPGTGVVETQYFGPGTRLLVL.

This chain connects TRBV4-3 to TRBJ2-1; TRBD1 agrees at 7 bases. Per the germline V gene, CDR1 is LGHNA and CDR2 is YSLEER. The ends lost 4 bases at V and 6 bases at J; junction bases unmatched: 15. The CDR3 has 17 residues. CDR3 protein: CASSRKKLGGFVNEQFF. CDR3 sequence (DNA): TGCGCCAGCAGCCGTAAAAAATTAGGGGGCTTTGTCAATGAGCAGTTCTTC.

Worth noting for this clone: This specimen includes other DNA sequences encoding the same CDR3. The genes are TRBV5-1 and TRBJ1-5; D might be TRBD1 (5 bases). The germline V gene has CDR1 SGHRS and CDR2 YFSETQ. V lost 0 bases and J lost 3, with 7 bases in between. CDR3 length: 14 residues. As DNA, the CDR3 is TGCGCCAGCAGCTTGGAGGGGAACAATCAGCCCCAGCATTTT. It translates to CASSLEGNNQPQHF.

CDR3 coding DNA: TGTGCCAGTAGTACCCCCGGGACAGGAGAAGAGACCCAGTACTTC. Translation: CASSTPGTGEETQYF. V is TRBV19 and J is TRBJ2-5, with 8 bases that match TRBD1. Losses at the gene ends were 4 bases for V and 3 bases for J; bases not matched to a gene: 7. CDR3 size: 15 residues. Germline V gene data show CDR1 as LNHDA and CDR2 as SQIVND (reference sequence).

About this clone: The identical CDR3 is also encoded by other nucleotide sequences in the sample. V is TRBV11-3 and J is TRBJ2-3; D uncertain. This CDR3 contains 13 residues. The V end was cut by 5 bases, the J end by 1 base, with 7 bases between. Germline loops: CDR1 SGHNT, CDR2 YENEEA. The chain's CDR3 is CASSLQGTDTQYF. The CDR3 nucleotides are TGTGCCAGCAGCCTTCAGGGCACAGATACGCAGTATTTT.

The chain couples TRBV5-1 to TRBJ2-1; D is possibly TRBD2 (6 bases). The CDR3 runs 15 residues. V was cut by 4 bases and J by 2 bases, with 13 bases left in between. Germline V gene sequence: CDR1 SGHRS, CDR2 YFSETQ. CDR3 DNA sequence: TGCGCCAGCAGCCCGGGTGGAGGGACCTACAATGAGCAGTTCTTC. Translating it yields CASSPGGGTYNEQFF.

V and J are TRBV5-1 and TRBJ2-7; no clear D. Germline V gene sequence: CDR1 SGHRS, CDR2 YFSETQ. This CDR3 region has 13 residues. Trimming pared 0 bases from V and 6 bases from J, leaving 10 bases between. In DNA form, the CDR3 reads TGCGCCAGCAGCTTGGAGCGTCGGTCCGAGCAGTACTTC. It translates to CASSLERRSEQYF. Based on the CDR3 plus reference TRBV5-1 and TRBJ2-7, the full variable domain is KAGVTQTPRYLIKTRGQQVTLSCSPISGHRSVSWYQQTPGQGLQFLFEYFSETQRNKGNFPGRFSGRQFSNSRSEMNVSTLELGDSALYLCASSLERRSEQYFGPGTRLTVT.

The J gene is TRBJ2-5, the V gene TRBV4-2, with D perhaps TRBD1 or TRBD2 (6 bases each). V shed 5 bases and J shed 3 bases, with 16 bases lying between them. Germline V gene lookup returns CDR1 LGHNA and CDR2 YNFKEQ. The CDR3 spans 15 residues. CDR3 nucleotide sequence: TGTGCCAGCAGCAAGGGGGGTGAACGGGAAGAGACCCAGTACTTC. Translating it yields CASSKGGEREETQYF.

The chain uses TRBV2 and TRBJ2-1; the D is unclear. From germline, CDR1 is SNHLY and CDR2 FYNNEI. CDR3 length equals 15 residues. V dropped 6 bases and J dropped 0 bases, with 12 bases sitting between them. CDR3 in amino acids: CASSLPGSSYNEQFF. The CDR3 nucleotides are TGTGCCAGCAGCCTCCCCGGCAGCTCCTACAATGAGCAGTTCTTC.

V is TRBV6-1 and J is TRBJ2-3, with a tentative D call TRBD2 (6 bases). CDR1 and CDR2 from the germline V gene are MNHNS and SASEGT. V shed 6 bases and J shed 3 bases, with 16 bases lying between them. CDR3 length: 15 amino acids. The DNA for the CDR3 is TGTGCCAGCAGGAGGTCCCCGGAGGGGACAGATACGCAGTATTTT. Encoded protein: CASRRSPEGTDTQYF.

The chain recombines TRBV19 with TRBJ2-1; 10 bases align to TRBD2. CDR1 and CDR2 from the germline V gene are LNHDA and SQIVND (reference sequence). Trimming took 9 bases from V and 8 from J; bases not matched to a gene: 7. This CDR3 contains 13 residues. The CDR3 DNA reads TGTGCCAGCCTCGGGACTAGCGCTTATGAGCAGTTCTTC. Amino acid sequence: CASLGTSAYEQFF.